Given below is one T cell receptor (beta chain) in context. CDR1 is GTSNPN and CDR2 is SVGIG in the germline V gene (reference sequence). Between the trimmed V and J ends, which lost 0 bases and 9 bases, there was a span of 10 bases. CDR3 length equals 12 residues. This sample stems from a study of blood T cell repertoires in COVID-19. Across the whole study: Acute-phase and convalescent COVID-19 samples originated in the United States, Italy and Spain. T cells, B-cell-depleted T cells, or PBMCs provided the cDNA or gDNA that served as material.

Authors' analysis steps: Quantification of nucleated cells was approximated via reference gene primer amplification. The method was immunoSEQ multiplex PCR; TCRdb's version includes in-frame clones alone and lacks a portion of them. V and J calls and clone size are given by that table; D and trimming were obtained from the DNA. Here the sample spans about 92,000 clones, under 85% being singletons. This clonotype was obtained from a human donor in a cohort sampled during active COVID-19. The rearrangement joins TRBV30 to TRBJ2-3, with D possibly matching TRBD2 (6 bases). Sequencing input: peripheral blood. The DNA of the CDR3 is TGTGCCTGGAGTGTGGCTAGCGCGACGCAGTATTTT. The encoded protein is CAWSVASATQYF.